One TCR beta chain is described in this entry. The V gene lost 4 bases and the J gene lost 3 bases, with 3 bases spanning the gap. Germline values: CDR1 PRHDT, CDR2 FYEKMQ (reference sequence). This CDR3 is built from 11 residues. The sample comes from a study of shared clonotypes between healthy human individuals. Study context: Per donor, three plates held CD4 naive cells, three held CD4 memory, two held CD8 naive and one held CD8 memory.

Repertoires were generated with immunoSEQ multiplex PCR, while TCRdb's copy carries only in-frame clones and drops some. The sample comprises roughly 590,000 clones, over 95% of which are singletons, and 0.09% to 0.13% rests with the top ten. As defined, naive CD8 cells were CD45RO-negative and positively selected for CCR7, with terminally differentiated effector memory CD45RA+ cells excluded. The V and J genes are TRBV13 and TRBJ1-1; D remains ambiguous. The sequenced sample consisted of naive CD8+ T cells sorted from blood. The origin of this receptor is a woman aged 30 to 39 in good health. CDR3 nucleotide sequence: TGTGCCAGCAGCTCTGACACTGAAGCTTTCTTT. Its protein product is CASSSDTEAFF.